A single sample is the source of the 9 T cell receptor beta chains below, sequenced in a study of identical twins. TCRdb analysed the 5' RACE reads with MiXCR anew, one entry per CDR3 protein. In the table there are 400,000 to 500,000 distinct CDR3 sequences, less than 20% of which are singletons. The source material was naive T cells sorted from blood. Source of these receptors: a man aged 45 to 65 in good health.

The rearrangement joins TRBV4-1 to TRBJ2-3, with 12 positions matching TRBD2. The CDR3 is 18 amino acids. Germline CDR1 is MGHRA and CDR2 is YSYEKL. V shed 1 base, J shed 8 bases, and the junction held 13 bases outside the gene matches. The CDR3 nucleotides are TGCGCCAGCAGCCAAGCGAGGCTACTGACTAGCGGGGGACTTACGCAGTATTTT. Protein sequence: CASSQARLLTSGGLTQYF.

This clonotype was observed a few times. The V call is TRBV28, the J call TRBJ2-4; TRBD1 matches at 7 bases. CDR3 length equals 13 residues. J gave up 5 bases and V 2 bases, and 0 bases lay outside the gene matches. Looked up from germline, CDR1 is MDHEN and CDR2 is SYDVKM. The CDR3 protein is CASSLGQENIQYF. CDR3 DNA: TGTGCCAGCAGTTTAGGACAGGAAAACATTCAGTACTTC.

This sequence joins TRBV4-2 and TRBJ1-5, with D unclear. V lost 1 base, J lost 3 bases, and 13 bases lay in between. This CDR3 is built from 16 residues. Germline values: CDR1 LGHNA, CDR2 YNFKEQ. CDR3 sequence reads: CASSQGGPELNQPQHF. CDR3 DNA: TGTGCCAGCAGCCAAGGTGGCCCGGAGCTCAATCAGCCCCAGCATTTT.

The chain links TRBV4-1 to TRBJ1-5; 11 nucleotides align to TRBD1. CDR3 length equals 18 residues. Per the germline V gene, CDR1 is MGHRA and CDR2 is YSYEKL. Losses at the gene ends were 3 bases for V and 3 bases for J; bases not matched to a gene: 10. This chain's CDR3 is CASSQEDRGPRSNQPQHF. In nucleotides, the CDR3 is TGCGCCAGCAGCCAGGAGGACAGGGGGCCCCGCTCCAATCAGCCCCAGCATTTT.

The genes are TRBV28 and TRBJ2-1; TRBD1 might be the D (6 bases). Germline loops: CDR1 MDHEN, CDR2 SYDVKM. The CDR3 contains 15 residues. Between the trimmed V and J ends, which lost 0 bases and 5 bases, there was a span of 11 bases. This chain's CDR3 is CASSLWQGPDNEQFF. In DNA, the CDR3 is TGTGCCAGCAGTTTATGGCAGGGGCCTGACAATGAGCAGTTCTTC.

This clonotype was seen only a few times. V is TRBV9 and J is TRBJ2-7; 10 nucleotides match TRBD2. This CDR3 has 15 amino acids. CDR1 is SGDLS, CDR2 YYNGEE, per germline. V lost 4 bases and J lost 7; bases outside the gene matches: 11. The CDR3 nucleotides read TGTGCCAGCAGCTCCCGGACTAGCGGTGCAGGGGAGCAGTACTTC. This sequence encodes CASSSRTSGAGEQYF.

This clonotype occurred many times. DNA of the CDR3: TGCAGCGTTGAAGAGCTAGCGGGGGCCTACAATGAGCAGTTCTTC. Its translation: CSVEELAGAYNEQFF. The gene calls are TRBV29-1 and TRBJ2-1; 10 bases agree with TRBD2. Trimming at V came to 0 bases and at J to 2 bases, leaving 1 base not matched to a gene. Germline V gene sequence: CDR1 SQVTM, CDR2 ANQGSEA. This CDR3 region has 15 residues.

Ten or more counts support this clonotype. The gene calls are TRBV3-1 and TRBJ1-1; D is unresolved. Germline CDR1 is LGHDT and CDR2 is YNNKEL (reference sequence). V shed 9 bases and J shed 4 bases, with 12 bases lying between them. The CDR3 is made up of 12 amino acids. In DNA form, the CDR3 reads TGTGCCAGTGGGGAGTGGAGCACTGAAGCTTTCTTT. Translated, it gives CASGEWSTEAFF.

The chain links TRBV25-1 to TRBJ1-1; no clear D gene. Trimming removed 4 bases from V and 0 bases from J, with 6 bases in between. This CDR3 region has 13 residues. Per germline, CDR1 MGHDK and CDR2 SYGVNS. This CDR3 is CASSGEVNTEAFF. The CDR3 region has the DNA TGTGCCAGCAGTGGCGAAGTGAACACTGAAGCTTTCTTT.